This T cell receptor (beta chain) was recovered during a study of PD-1 blockade in classical Hodgkin lymphoma. All trial patients relapsed after autologous stem cell transplantation. Complete response, partial response or progressive disease was each patient's best response. The CDR3 runs to 13 residues. The germline V gene has CDR1 KGHSH and CDR2 LQKENI. Trimming shortened V by 3 bases and J by 3 bases, and 9 bases separated the two germline ends. Repertoires were generated with immunoSEQ multiplex PCR, while TCRdb's copy carries only in-frame clones and drops some. The table includes about 36,000 clones, approximately 69% detected once. Notes on this clone: Antigen specificity is unknown.

General study findings and limits: A reduction in baseline TCR diversity was reportedly seen in newly diagnosed patients relative to healthy donors.

This sample comprised peripheral blood mononuclear cells (PBMCs), obtained before the second cycle of nivolumab. V gene TRBV18 combines with J gene TRBJ2-7, with D perhaps matching TRBD1 (6 bases). This receptor was taken from a human donor with classical Hodgkin lymphoma. CDR3 nucleotides: TGTGCCAGCTCACCGGGACACTTCTACGAGCAGTACTTC. The encoded protein is CASSPGHFYEQYF.